The TCR beta chain described here comes from a study of blood T cell repertoires in COVID-19 (dated by TCRdb to the early 2020s). Describing the broader study: Collaborator samples came from the United States, Italy and Spain and covered acute and convalescent phases of COVID-19. Sample metadata almost always included a de-identified subject ID, COVID-19 status, age in years and sex. HLA class I and class II types, where available, came from metadata supplied by the sample provider rather than from assay-based typing. The repertoires were released in a freely available public database intended as a resource for research on the immune response to SARS-CoV-2. Subjects who had been exposed to COVID-19, were actively infected with it, or had recovered from it provided the deeply sampled blood TCRbeta repertoires that made up the dataset. The material from the prospective study consisted of cDNA or gDNA derived from T cells, B-cell-depleted T cells, or PBMCs. The samples were drawn from two sources: the first 160 participants of the ongoing ImmuneRACE study, and 1,000 to 1,500 subjects contributed by 6 global collaborators.

Points on this clone: It lacks a known antigen. Base qualities are not provided; no much larger clone lies one nucleotide away.

V drops 5 bases and J drops 8 bases, leaving 15 bases in between. Measured from the cysteine to the phenylalanine, the CDR3 is 14 residues long. The kept DNA is CDR3 alone, 42 bases in frame from the first base. The germline V gene (reference sequence) yields SEHNR for CDR1 and FQNEAQ for CDR2. TCRbeta CDR3 regions were amplified from genomic DNA by means of the immunoSEQ Assay, a bias-controlled multiplex PCR. As for the authors' bioinformatics: Nucleated cell counts per sample were estimated from amplification of reference gene primers within the assay. To quantify the absolute abundance of each unique TCRbeta CDR3 rearrangement, sequence reads were collapsed and filtered. For each sample, productive Simpson clonality was calculated as the square root of Simpson's diversity index over productive rearrangements. Not all clones reach the TCRdb copy of this immuneACCESS table, which keeps in-frame sequences only. Checked studies attribute under half of the gap to unresolved V genes and leave the rest unexplained. V and J calls and clone size come straight from that table; D and trimming were deduced from the DNA. This sample has hundreds of thousands of clones in its table, and roughly 88% of those were observed once. In total, the top ten clones hold 9% to 9.5% of the sample.

Collaborating institutions collected whole blood in K2EDTA tubes following their own protocols. For TCRbeta analysis, collaborators shipped samples in one of three forms: frozen whole blood, isolated PBMCs, or DNA extracted from either of those sample types. What the work shows at the level of the full study, not this receptor alone: The amount of clinical and demographic metadata varied by source and participant and was provided uncurated.

Sequencing was performed on peripheral blood. The chain is assembled from TRBV7-9 and TRBJ1-4, with no confident D gene call. The receptor was isolated from a man in his late teens or twenties with active or convalescent COVID-19. The base sequence is TGTGCCAGCAGCACACAGACTACCGCCGAAAAACTGTTTTTT. Its product reads: CASSTQTTAEKLFF.